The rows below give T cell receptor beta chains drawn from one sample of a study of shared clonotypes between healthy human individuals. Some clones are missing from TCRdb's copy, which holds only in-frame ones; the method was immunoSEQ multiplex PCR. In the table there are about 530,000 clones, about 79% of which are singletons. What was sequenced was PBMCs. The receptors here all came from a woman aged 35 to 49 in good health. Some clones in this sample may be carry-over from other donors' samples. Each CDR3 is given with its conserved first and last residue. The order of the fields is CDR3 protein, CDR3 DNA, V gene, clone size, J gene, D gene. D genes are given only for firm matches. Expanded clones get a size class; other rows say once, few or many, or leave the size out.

CDR3aa: CASSPPMGGAEKLFF
CDR3nt: TGTGCCAGCTCACCACCCATGGGGGGTGCTGAAAAACTGTTTTTT
v_gene: TRBV18
abundance: NA
j_gene: TRBJ1-4
d_gene: NA

CDR3aa: CASSKSPEGKQFF
CDR3nt: TGTGCCAGCAGCAAATCCCCCGAGGGCAAGCAGTTCTTC
v_gene: TRBV21-1
abundance: NA
j_gene: TRBJ2-1
d_gene: NA

CDR3aa: CASSLLDTGTGASGNTIYF
CDR3nt: TGTGCCAGCAGTCTACTTGATACCGGGACAGGGGCCTCTGGAAACACCATATATTTT
v_gene: TRBV2
abundance: few
j_gene: TRBJ1-3
d_gene: TRBD1

CDR3aa: CASARGVGGTDTQYF
CDR3nt: TGCGCCAGCGCCCGAGGGGTAGGGGGGACAGATACGCAGTATTTT
v_gene: TRBV10-2
abundance: few
j_gene: TRBJ2-3
d_gene: NA

CDR3aa: CASSPGLPSSYEQYF
CDR3nt: TGTGCCAGCAGCCCAGGGTTACCGAGCTCCTACGAGCAGTACTTC
v_gene: TRBV4-2
abundance: NA
j_gene: TRBJ2-7
d_gene: NA

CDR3aa: CASSQWEYPSEQYF
CDR3nt: TGTGCCAGCAGCCAGTGGGAGTATCCCTCGGAGCAGTACTTC
v_gene: TRBV6-1
abundance: NA
j_gene: TRBJ2-7
d_gene: NA

CDR3aa: CSVSGPAYEQYF
CDR3nt: TGCAGCGTAAGCGGCCCTGCCTACGAGCAGTACTTC
v_gene: TRBV29-1
abundance: NA
j_gene: TRBJ2-7
d_gene: NA

CDR3aa: CASSYGANVLTF
CDR3nt: TGTGCCAGCAGTTATGGGGCCAACGTCCTGACTTTC
v_gene: TRBV28
abundance: NA
j_gene: TRBJ2-6
d_gene: NA

CDR3aa: CASSSNPGQDSSTDTQYF
CDR3nt: TGTGCCAGCAGCTCTAACCCCGGACAGGACTCTAGCACAGATACGCAGTATTTT
v_gene: TRBV28
abundance: NA
j_gene: TRBJ2-3
d_gene: TRBD1

CDR3aa: CASSQYYEQYF
CDR3nt: TGTGCCAGCAGCCAATACTACGAGCAGTACTTC
v_gene: TRBV14
abundance: few
j_gene: TRBJ2-7
d_gene: NA

CDR3aa: CASSSRSGRATGELFF
CDR3nt: TGCGCCAGCAGCTCCCGAAGCGGAAGAGCGACCGGGGAGCTGTTTTTT
v_gene: TRBV5-1
abundance: NA
j_gene: TRBJ2-2
d_gene: NA

CDR3aa: CASSTFNEQFF
CDR3nt: TGTGCCAGCAGCACTTTCAATGAGCAGTTCTTC
v_gene: TRBV7-9
abundance: once
j_gene: TRBJ2-1
d_gene: NA

CDR3aa: CASSSTGQGKEQYF
CDR3nt: TGTGCCAGCAGCTCCACCGGACAGGGGAAAGAGCAGTACTTC
v_gene: TRBV11-1
abundance: NA
j_gene: TRBJ2-7
d_gene: TRBD1

CDR3aa: CASSGSTVQPQHF
CDR3nt: TGTGCCAGTAGCGGGTCGACGGTTCAGCCCCAGCATTTT
v_gene: TRBV19
abundance: NA
j_gene: TRBJ1-5
d_gene: NA

CDR3aa: CASSSLGTDTQYF
CDR3nt: TGTGCCAGCAGCTCCCTGGGGACAGATACGCAGTATTTT
v_gene: TRBV7-6
abundance: NA
j_gene: TRBJ2-3
d_gene: NA

CDR3aa: CASSLTTTSYEQYF
CDR3nt: TGTGCCAGCAGCTTAACTACCACATCCTACGAGCAGTACTTC
v_gene: TRBV7-2
abundance: NA
j_gene: TRBJ2-7
d_gene: NA

CDR3aa: CASSPQLAGEGNTQYF
CDR3nt: TGTGCCAGCAGTCCACAACTAGCGGGAGAAGGTAATACGCAGTATTTT
v_gene: TRBV27
abundance: once
j_gene: TRBJ2-3
d_gene: TRBD2

CDR3aa: CAISESGQGRTGELFF
CDR3nt: TGTGCCATCAGTGAGTCGGGGCAGGGAAGGACCGGGGAGCTGTTTTTT
v_gene: TRBV10-3
abundance: NA
j_gene: TRBJ2-2
d_gene: NA

CDR3aa: CAGAGDGNTIYF
CDR3nt: TGTGCCGGAGCGGGGGACGGAAACACCATATATTTT
v_gene: TRBV25-1
abundance: few
j_gene: TRBJ1-3
d_gene: NA

CDR3aa: CASSLGLAGSYEQYF
CDR3nt: TGTGCCAGCAGTTTAGGGCTAGCGGGGTCCTACGAGCAGTACTTC
v_gene: TRBV28
abundance: NA
j_gene: TRBJ2-7
d_gene: TRBD2

CDR3aa: CAIRGDNSYEQYF
CDR3nt: TGTGCCATCAGGGGGGACAACTCCTACGAGCAGTACTTC
v_gene: TRBV10-3
abundance: NA
j_gene: TRBJ2-7
d_gene: NA

CDR3aa: CASSPEDTFGYTF
CDR3nt: TGTGCCAGCTCACCTGAGGACACCTTCGGCTACACCTTC
v_gene: TRBV18
abundance: NA
j_gene: TRBJ1-2
d_gene: NA

CDR3aa: CASRTSGRDEQFF
CDR3nt: TGTGCCAGCAGGACTAGCGGGAGAGATGAGCAGTTCTTC
v_gene: TRBV5-4
abundance: few
j_gene: TRBJ2-1
d_gene: TRBD2

CDR3aa: CASRDGLAANEQFF
CDR3nt: TGTGCCAGCAGGGATGGGTTAGCGGCAAATGAGCAGTTCTTC
v_gene: TRBV2
abundance: once
j_gene: TRBJ2-1
d_gene: NA

CDR3aa: CASRPQPGSYEQYF
CDR3nt: TGTGCCAGCAGACCACAACCGGGCTCCTACGAGCAGTACTTC
v_gene: TRBV7-2
abundance: NA
j_gene: TRBJ2-7
d_gene: NA

CDR3aa: CASSRTATDTQYF
CDR3nt: TGTGCCAGCAGCCGGACGGCCACAGATACGCAGTATTTT
v_gene: TRBV9
abundance: few
j_gene: TRBJ2-3
d_gene: NA

CDR3aa: CASSEIQRATEAFF
CDR3nt: TGTGCCAGCAGCGAGATCCAGAGGGCCACTGAAGCTTTCTTT
v_gene: TRBV2
abundance: few
j_gene: TRBJ1-1
d_gene: NA

CDR3aa: CAISEGVGTAEAFF
CDR3nt: TGTGCCATCAGTGAAGGTGTAGGTACAGCTGAAGCTTTCTTT
v_gene: TRBV10-3
abundance: few
j_gene: TRBJ1-1
d_gene: NA

CDR3aa: CASSLAARGTQYF
CDR3nt: TGCGCCAGCAGCTTGGCCGCCAGGGGAACGCAGTATTTT
v_gene: TRBV5-1
abundance: NA
j_gene: TRBJ2-3
d_gene: NA

CDR3aa: CAISESGRTPAGELFF
CDR3nt: TGTGCCATCAGTGAGTCGGGCCGGACCCCCGCCGGGGAGCTGTTTTTT
v_gene: TRBV10-3
abundance: NA
j_gene: TRBJ2-2
d_gene: NA

CDR3aa: CSVDGVLNTEAFF
CDR3nt: TGCAGCGTTGACGGGGTCCTGAACACTGAAGCTTTCTTT
v_gene: TRBV29-1
abundance: few
j_gene: TRBJ1-1
d_gene: NA

CDR3aa: CASSYSSGSHGEQYF
CDR3nt: TGTGCCAGCAGTTACTCTAGCGGGAGCCACGGGGAGCAGTACTTC
v_gene: TRBV6-5
abundance: NA
j_gene: TRBJ2-7
d_gene: TRBD2

CDR3aa: CASSLLATDTQYF
CDR3nt: TGCGCCAGCAGCTTACTAGCCACAGATACGCAGTATTTT
v_gene: TRBV5-1
abundance: many
j_gene: TRBJ2-3
d_gene: NA

CDR3aa: CASSPGQGVPSNQPQHF
CDR3nt: TGTGCCAGCAGTCCCGGACAGGGAGTTCCTAGCAATCAGCCCCAGCATTTT
v_gene: TRBV28
abundance: NA
j_gene: TRBJ1-5
d_gene: TRBD1

CDR3aa: CASSLVGRGLSGANVLTF
CDR3nt: TGCGCCAGCAGCTTGGTTGGCAGGGGGCTCTCTGGGGCCAACGTCCTGACTTTC
v_gene: TRBV5-1
abundance: NA
j_gene: TRBJ2-6
d_gene: TRBD1

CDR3aa: CASSPTAVNSPLHF
CDR3nt: TGTGCCAGCTCACCGACGGCAGTAAATTCACCCCTCCACTTT
v_gene: TRBV18
abundance: NA
j_gene: TRBJ1-6
d_gene: NA

CDR3aa: CASSFLFPGLAGEVSYEQYF
CDR3nt: TGTGCCAGCAGTTTCCTCTTCCCGGGACTAGCGGGAGAGGTATCCTACGAGCAGTACTTC
v_gene: TRBV27
abundance: NA
j_gene: TRBJ2-7
d_gene: TRBD2

CDR3aa: CASSLDGNTEAFF
CDR3nt: TGTGCCAGCAGTTTAGACGGGAACACTGAAGCTTTCTTT
v_gene: TRBV28
abundance: NA
j_gene: TRBJ1-1
d_gene: NA

CDR3aa: CASSPGVLGYNEQFF
CDR3nt: TGTGCCAGCTCACCAGGGGTGTTGGGCTACAATGAGCAGTTCTTC
v_gene: TRBV18
abundance: NA
j_gene: TRBJ2-1
d_gene: NA

CDR3aa: CATSSQSGGYEQFF
CDR3nt: TGTGCCACCAGCAGTCAGTCAGGGGGATATGAGCAGTTCTTC
v_gene: TRBV15
abundance: few
j_gene: TRBJ2-1
d_gene: TRBD1

CDR3aa: CASNRGTSTDTQYF
CDR3nt: TGTGCCAGTAATCGGGGGACTAGCACAGATACGCAGTATTTT
v_gene: TRBV19
abundance: NA
j_gene: TRBJ2-3
d_gene: NA

CDR3aa: CASSGRGAGTNTGELFF
CDR3nt: TGTGCCAGCAGCGGTCGGGGGGCGGGAACGAACACCGGGGAGCTGTTTTTT
v_gene: TRBV9
abundance: NA
j_gene: TRBJ2-2
d_gene: NA

CDR3aa: CASSVAWYEQYF
CDR3nt: TGTGCCAGCAGTGTGGCTTGGTACGAGCAGTACTTC
v_gene: TRBV28
abundance: NA
j_gene: TRBJ2-7
d_gene: NA

CDR3aa: CAISETRQGGYNEQFF
CDR3nt: TGTGCCATCAGTGAGACCAGACAGGGAGGCTACAATGAGCAGTTCTTC
v_gene: TRBV10-3
abundance: NA
j_gene: TRBJ2-1
d_gene: NA

CDR3aa: CASSLQGTGPYEQYF
CDR3nt: TGTGCCAGCAGCTTACAGGGGACGGGACCCTACGAGCAGTACTTC
v_gene: TRBV7-3
abundance: NA
j_gene: TRBJ2-7
d_gene: NA

CDR3aa: CASSLPAKSSYEQYF
CDR3nt: TGCGCCAGCAGCTTACCAGCGAAAAGCTCCTACGAGCAGTACTTC
v_gene: TRBV5-1
abundance: NA
j_gene: TRBJ2-7
d_gene: NA

CDR3aa: CASSQDWVRNNEQFF
CDR3nt: TGCGCCAGCAGCCAAGATTGGGTACGAAACAATGAGCAGTTCTTC
v_gene: TRBV4-3
abundance: NA
j_gene: TRBJ2-1
d_gene: NA

CDR3aa: CASSYGTGSGETQYF
CDR3nt: TGTGCCAGCAGCTACGGGACAGGGTCGGGGGAGACCCAGTACTTC
v_gene: TRBV11-3
abundance: NA
j_gene: TRBJ2-5
d_gene: TRBD1

CDR3aa: CASSPRHQETQYF
CDR3nt: TGTGCCAGCTCACCACGTCATCAAGAGACCCAGTACTTC
v_gene: TRBV18
abundance: NA
j_gene: TRBJ2-5
d_gene: NA

CDR3aa: CATSRDGFEAFF
CDR3nt: TGTGCCACCAGCAGAGATGGATTTGAAGCTTTCTTT
v_gene: TRBV15
abundance: NA
j_gene: TRBJ1-1
d_gene: NA

CDR3aa: CASSPKVFPSESEQFF
CDR3nt: TGTGCCAGCAGCCCGAAAGTCTTTCCAAGCGAGAGTGAGCAGTTCTTC
v_gene: TRBV4-2
abundance: NA
j_gene: TRBJ2-1
d_gene: NA

CDR3aa: CASSSSGGSSYEQYF
CDR3nt: TGTGCCAGCAGTTCTAGCGGGGGGAGCTCCTACGAGCAGTACTTC
v_gene: TRBV28
abundance: few
j_gene: TRBJ2-7
d_gene: TRBD2

CDR3aa: CASSLARTGIQPQHF
CDR3nt: TGTGCCAGCAGCTTGGCCAGGACAGGGATTCAGCCCCAGCATTTT
v_gene: TRBV5-8
abundance: NA
j_gene: TRBJ1-5
d_gene: TRBD1

CDR3aa: CASSDSSEPGELFF
CDR3nt: TGTGCCAGCAGTGACTCATCGGAACCCGGGGAGCTGTTTTTT
v_gene: TRBV6-4
abundance: once
j_gene: TRBJ2-2
d_gene: NA